This TCR beta chain comes out of a study of glioma-infiltrating T cells. A remark on this clonotype: Its antigen is undetermined.

Study-wide findings and caveats: Tissue and blood shared very few CDR3 sequences.

Deletions cut 10 bases from V and 4 bases from J, with 14 bases between. CDR1 is LNHDA and CDR2 is SQIVND in the germline V gene (reference sequence). There are 13 residues in the CDR3. The iRepertoire nested amplicon-rescue multiplex PCR amplified TCR alpha and beta CDR3s from RNA. Input was about 85-400 ng of tissue mRNA or PBMC total RNA. TCRdb analysed the multiplex PCR reads with MiXCR anew, one entry per CDR3 protein. Seen here are some 180,000 distinct CDR3 sequences, over 30% observed once, and the top ten hold 20% to 25%. The material sequenced was glioma tissue, nonneoplastic brain tissue, or PBMCs (not recorded which). This rearrangement joins TRBV19 to TRBJ1-5; D possibly corresponds to TRBD1 (6 bases). The clonotype was recovered from a human donor with low-grade glioma or glioblastoma, undergoing nonglioma brain surgery, or in good health (not recorded which). In nucleotides, the CDR3 is TGTGCCACCCGGAATGACAGGAATCAGCCCCAGCATTTT. It translates to CATRNDRNQPQHF.